This record covers a single TCR beta chain. Sequencing targeted TCR beta in T cells from blood (CD8+ and CD4+). CDR3 length equals 17 residues. Per the germline V gene, CDR1 is SGHDN and CDR2 is FVKESK. Trimming left V 1 base short and J 5 bases short, with 20 bases between. The sample originates from a study of CD8 T cells in Susac syndrome. RNA was extracted with the RNeasy kit, and a quantity of roughly 0.45 to 1 ug was reverse transcribed using random hexamers. The immunoSEQ assay covered 54 Vbeta and 13 Jbeta segments for CDR3. TCRdb reprocessed the immunoSEQ multiplex PCR reads with MiXCR, giving one entry per CDR3 protein. Of around 99,000 distinct CDR3 sequences in the sample, roughly 95% were seen once.

Sequenced: CD4+ T cells from PBMCs. The sequence was collected from a human donor in good health. This chain connects TRBV14 to TRBJ2-5; D possibly matches TRBD1 or TRBD2 (6 bases each). In nucleotides, the CDR3 is TGTGCCAGCAGCCAAGGATCTTTGTCGGGGGCACGGGAGACCCAGTACTTC. This sequence encodes CASSQGSLSGARETQYF.